The source of this TCR beta chain is a study of blood T cell repertoires in COVID-19. This clone has a single count. Per the germline V gene, CDR1 is MNHNS and CDR2 is SASEGT. The ends were cut back, 2 bases at V and 3 bases at J, with 10 bases in the middle. CDR3 length: 14 residues. Repertoires were generated with immunoSEQ multiplex PCR, while TCRdb's copy carries only in-frame clones and drops some. Among about 210,000 clones, around 82% were seen once, and the ten largest hold roughly 2.8%. This sequence joins TRBV6-1 and TRBJ1-1, with a tentative D call TRBD1 (5 bases). Sequenced input: peripheral blood. This TCR came from a man aged 45-65 years with active or convalescent COVID-19. CDR3 loop: CASSEQGMDTEAFF. CDR3 coding DNA: TGTGCCAGCAGTGAACAGGGTATGGACACTGAAGCTTTCTTT.